These 2 T cell receptor beta chains were all obtained from the same sample, sequenced in a study of blood T cell repertoires in COVID-19. Sequencing used immunoSEQ multiplex PCR; TCRdb keeps in-frame clones, though not all of them. The sample carries about 200,000 clones, around 86% recorded once. The source material was PBMCs or T cells enriched from blood (not recorded which). The receptors derive from a man between 40 and 49 years old with acute COVID-19.

The rearrangement joins TRBV7-9 to TRBJ1-5; D is uncertain. CDR3 length: 14 amino acids. Trimming cost V 7 bases and J 7 bases, with 17 bases left between them. The germline V gene has CDR1 SEHNR and CDR2 FQNEAQ (reference sequence). CDR3 sequence reads: CASTSWVWRQPQHF. The CDR3 DNA reads TGTGCCAGCACCAGTTGGGTTTGGCGGCAGCCCCAGCATTTT.

This chain uses TRBV5-1 with TRBJ2-7; 10 positions agree with TRBD1. The CDR3 consists of 14 residues. Germline loops: CDR1 SGHRS, CDR2 YFSETQ. Unmatched junction bases numbered 6, after V lost 3 bases and J lost 6 bases. Written as DNA, the CDR3 is TGCGCCAGCAGCTCCGGGACAGGGGTAAGCGAGCAGTACTTC. Translated: CASSSGTGVSEQYF.